A single sample gave rise to the 27 T cell receptor beta chains below, sequenced in a study of T cell responses to AZD1222 COVID-19 vaccine. This table comes from immunoSEQ multiplex PCR, and its TCRdb copy is limited to in-frame clones, with some not included. The data contain hundreds of thousands of clones, approximately 94% of them singletons. Source: peripheral blood, taken on day 0 of MenACWY control vaccination. The receptors stem from an adult in good health.

The chain combines TRBV4-3 with TRBJ2-2, with D hard to call. CDR3 length: 18 residues. Germline V gene lookup returns CDR1 LGHNA and CDR2 YSLEER. The ends were cut back, 1 base at V and 0 bases at J, with 15 bases in the middle. DNA of the CDR3: TGCGCCAGCAGCCAAGGAACCTTCGGCAGCGCGAACACCGGGGAGCTGTTTTTT. Translated: CASSQGTFGSANTGELFF.

V and J are TRBV28 and TRBJ1-1; D remains ambiguous. V dropped 6 bases and J dropped 0 bases, with 14 bases sitting between them. CDR3 length equals 15 residues. The germline CDR1 and CDR2 sequences are MDHEN and SYDVKM. The DNA for the CDR3 is TGTGCCAGCAGCCCCCCGAGAGCGCTGAACACTGAAGCTTTCTTT. Translation: CASSPPRALNTEAFF. The whole variable domain, remainder taken from reference TRBV28 and TRBJ1-1, is DVKVTQSSRYLVKRTGEKVFLECVQDMDHENMFWYRQDPGLGLRLIYFSYDVKMKEKGDIPEGYSVSREKKERFSLILESASTNQTSMYLCASSPPRALNTEAFFGQGTRLTVV.

The chain couples TRBV6-5 to TRBJ1-2, with D perhaps matching TRBD1 (5 bases). This CDR3 contains 15 residues. V shed 0 bases and J shed 7 bases, with 15 bases lying between them. Per the germline V gene, CDR1 is MNHEY and CDR2 is SVGAGI. The CDR3: CASSYSYRGEIGYTF. The CDR3 bases are TGTGCCAGCAGTTACTCGTATCGGGGGGAGATTGGCTACACCTTC.

The V call is TRBV7-8, the J call TRBJ1-1; TRBD1 is a possible D gene (6 bases). Germline V gene sequence: CDR1 SGHVS, CDR2 FQNEAQ. The CDR3 covers 15 residues. V lost 5 bases to trimming and J lost 3 bases, with 16 bases between them. CDR3 sequence: CASSATGTQYTEAFF. DNA of the CDR3: TGTGCCAGCAGCGCGACCGGGACACAATACACTGAAGCTTTCTTT. The variable domain in full, completed from reference TRBV7-8 and TRBJ1-1, reads GAGVSQSPRYKVAKRGQDVALRCDPISGHVSLFWYQQALGQGPEFLTYFQNEAQLDKSGLPSDRFFAERPEGSVSTLKIQRTQQEDSAVYLCASSATGTQYTEAFFGQGTRLTVV.

This chain joins TRBV19 and TRBJ2-3; TRBD2 might be the D (5 bases). The V and J ends lost 8 bases and 1 base respectively, with 10 bases between them. This CDR3 is 13 amino acids long. The germline V gene encodes CDR1 LNHDA and CDR2 SQIVND (reference sequence). The CDR3 DNA reads TGTGCCAGTGGGAGACCCCGCACAGATACGCAGTATTTT. Protein: CASGRPRTDTQYF.

J is TRBJ1-4 and V is TRBV5-1, with TRBD1 as a possible D gene (6 bases). The CDR3 sequence is 14 residues long. Trimming pared 4 bases from V and 4 bases from J, leaving 11 bases between. Germline assignment: CDR1 SGHRS and CDR2 YFSETQ. CDR3 amino acids: CASSPDSGNEKLFF. The CDR3 nucleotides are TGCGCCAGCAGCCCGGACAGCGGTAATGAAAAACTGTTTTTT.

The rearrangement links TRBV28 to TRBJ1-4; TRBD1 matches 7 bases. Per germline, CDR1 MDHEN and CDR2 SYDVKM. The CDR3 has 19 amino acids. Trimming took 4 bases from V and 6 from J; bases not matched to a gene: 20. The CDR3 loop is CASSSAAQGQDLLDEKLFF. The CDR3 DNA sequence: TGTGCCAGCAGTTCAGCGGCTCAAGGACAGGACCTTCTGGATGAAAAACTGTTTTTT. Using reference TRBV28 and TRBJ1-4 for the parts outside the CDR3, the full variable domain is DVKVTQSSRYLVKRTGEKVFLECVQDMDHENMFWYRQDPGLGLRLIYFSYDVKMKEKGDIPEGYSVSREKKERFSLILESASTNQTSMYLCASSSAAQGQDLLDEKLFFGSGTQLSVL.

This clone has only one observation. V is TRBV30 and J is TRBJ1-4; D might be TRBD1 (6 bases). Trimming stripped 6 bases from V and 5 bases from J, with 19 bases between. The CDR3 sequence is 15 residues long. The germline CDR1 and CDR2 sequences are GTSNPN and SVGIG (reference sequence). The CDR3 DNA follows: TGTGCCTGCGGCGATTCCGGGACACCAAATGAAAAACTGTTTTTT. This sequence encodes CACGDSGTPNEKLFF.

The chain employs TRBV5-1 and TRBJ1-1, with no clear D. Deletions cut 6 bases from V and 1 base from J, with 13 bases between. The CDR3 sequence is 14 residues long. CDR1 and CDR2 (germline): SGHRS, YFSETQ. Here the CDR3 DNA reads TGCGCCAGCAATGAGAACTTGCAGAACACTGAAGCTTTCTTT. Its translation: CASNENLQNTEAFF.

The J gene is TRBJ2-6, the V gene TRBV28, with 7 bases identical to TRBD1. The CDR3 sequence is 19 residues long. The J segment lost 4 bases and the V segment lost 5 bases, leaving 17 bases of the junction unmatched. Germline V CDR1 and CDR2: MDHEN, SYDVKM. CDR3 protein: CASSLEGQYLSSGANVLTF. CDR3 nucleotide sequence: TGTGCCAGCAGTCTCGAGGGACAGTACCTCTCGTCGGGGGCCAACGTCCTGACTTTC.

V is TRBV27 and J is TRBJ1-2; 8 positions match TRBD1. Germline V gene lookup returns CDR1 MNHEY and CDR2 SMNVEV (reference sequence). V lost 5 bases, J lost 5 bases, and 7 bases stayed unmatched. CDR3 length: 14 amino acids. CDR3 in amino acids: CASSPDRGGYGYTF. CDR3 nucleotides: TGTGCCAGCAGTCCCGACAGGGGCGGGTATGGCTACACCTTC.

V is TRBV5-4 and J is TRBJ2-2; maybe TRBD2 (6 bases). The CDR3 has 13 amino acids. The germline gives CDR1 SGHNT, CDR2 YYREEE (reference sequence). V was shortened by 4 bases and J by 7 bases, with 11 bases between the two germline ends. The CDR3 is CASSMGGIGELFF. CDR3 nucleotide sequence: TGTGCCAGCAGCATGGGGGGAATCGGGGAGCTGTTTTTT.

This clone has only one observation. The chain carries TRBV3-1 (or the pseudogene TRBV3-2) and TRBJ1-1; D is possibly TRBD1 (6 bases). Germline CDR1 and CDR2: LGHDT and YNNKEL (reference sequence). V lost 5 bases to trimming and J lost 11 bases, with 12 bases between them. The CDR3 has 11 residues. In nucleotides, the CDR3 is TGTGCCAGCAGCTCCGGGACAAGGGCTTTCTTT. Residues: CASSSGTRAFF.

This clone was seen a single time. The CDR3 here is CASSWGEAGSQPQHF. The CDR3 DNA reads TGCGCCAGCAGCTGGGGGGAAGCAGGATCTCAGCCCCAGCATTTT. The rearrangement joins TRBV5-1 to TRBJ1-5; tentative D call: TRBD1 (5 bases). This CDR3 region has 15 residues. Germline-derived CDR1 and CDR2 are SGHRS and YFSETQ. V gave up 3 bases and J gave up 6 bases, with 16 bases separating them.

J is TRBJ1-1 and V is TRBV11-2; TRBD1 is a possible D gene (5 bases). Germline V gene sequence: CDR1 SGHAT, CDR2 FQNNGV. The CDR3 consists of 13 residues. Trimming cost V 1 base and J 6 bases, with 9 bases left between them. CDR3 nucleotide sequence: TGTGCCAGCAGCTTAGTTGGGGGGGCTGAAGCTTTCTTT. It encodes CASSLVGGAEAFF.

The V and J genes are TRBV6-6 and TRBJ2-3, with 10 nucleotides matching TRBD2. Trimming at V came to 6 bases and at J to 3 bases, leaving 6 bases not matched to a gene. CDR3 length: 15 amino acids. CDR1 MNHNY and CDR2 SVGAGI come from the germline V gene (reference sequence). This CDR3 reads CASSLAGGLTDTQYF. The CDR3 nucleotides are TGTGCCAGCAGCTTAGCGGGGGGATTGACAGATACGCAGTATTTT.

As for this clone: Other DNA variants within this sample encode the same CDR3. In nucleotides, the CDR3 is TGTGCCAGCAGCTTAGTGGGTAATGAAAAACTGTTTTTT. As protein: CASSLVGNEKLFF. The chain carries TRBV5-6 and TRBJ1-4; D is unclear. The germline gives CDR1 SGHDT, CDR2 YYEEEE. V was shortened by 2 bases and J by 4 bases, with 6 bases between the two germline ends. The length of the CDR3 is 13 residues.

The chain recombines TRBV7-9 with TRBJ1-4; tentative D call: TRBD1 (5 bases). Trimming left V 0 bases short and J 3 bases short, with 5 bases between. Germline V CDR1 and CDR2: SEHNR, FQNEAQ (reference sequence). There are 14 residues in the CDR3. The CDR3 sequence: CASSLAGANEKLFF. CDR3 sequence (DNA): TGTGCCAGCAGCTTAGCAGGGGCTAATGAAAAACTGTTTTTT.

The chain recombines TRBV28 with TRBJ1-2; 7 positions match TRBD1. Germline V gene lookup returns CDR1 MDHEN and CDR2 SYDVKM. CDR3 length equals 15 residues. J was trimmed by 7 bases and V by 1 base; bases with no gene match: 9. In DNA form, the CDR3 reads TGTGCCAGCAGTTTATTCGGGCAGGGGGAAACTGGCTACACCTTC. It codes for CASSLFGQGETGYTF.

This chain connects TRBV7-2 to TRBJ1-2; TRBD1 might be the D (5 bases). The CDR3 runs to 15 residues. Deletions cut 0 bases from V and 4 bases from J, with 12 bases between. Germline CDR1 SGHTA, CDR2 FQGNSA. CDR3 sequence (DNA): TGTGCCAGCAGCTTAGCCGGGAGCGGGACCTATGGCTACACCTTC. It translates to CASSLAGSGTYGYTF.

The chain is built from TRBV7-2 and TRBJ2-7; D not certain. Germline CDR1 reads SGHTA; CDR2 reads FQGNSA. The CDR3 is 14 amino acids. V shed 5 bases and J shed 3 bases, with 14 bases lying between them. CDR3 amino acids: CASSKELQLYEQYF. In DNA form, the CDR3 reads TGTGCCAGCAGCAAGGAGCTACAGCTCTACGAGCAGTACTTC.

The V call is TRBV18, the J call TRBJ1-1, with a weak D call TRBD1 (6 bases). The CDR3 spans 13 residues. V was pared by 6 bases and J by 5 bases, with 13 bases between. Per germline, CDR1 KGHSH and CDR2 LQKENI. DNA for the CDR3: TGTGCCAGCTCGGGGGGGCCGGGAACTGAAGCTTTCTTT. Translating it yields CASSGGPGTEAFF.

CDR3 DNA: TGTGCCAGCAGGTCCTCAGGGGCAAACACTGAAGCTTTCTTT. It encodes CASRSSGANTEAFF. The chain links TRBV7-2 to TRBJ1-1; possibly TRBD1 for D (6 bases). The CDR3 extends over 14 amino acids. Germline loops: CDR1 SGHTA, CDR2 FQGNSA. V lost 6 bases to trimming and J lost 2 bases, with 13 bases between them.

V and J are TRBV29-1 and TRBJ1-6; 7 bases fit TRBD1. CDR3 length equals 12 residues. Germline values: CDR1 SQVTM, CDR2 ANQGSEA. J gave up 7 bases and V 7 bases, and 4 bases lay outside the gene matches. CDR3 protein: CSARDSNSPLHF. The CDR3 nucleotides are TGCAGCGCCCGGGACAGCAATTCACCCCTCCACTTT. The whole variable domain, remainder taken from reference TRBV29-1 and TRBJ1-6, is SAVISQKPSRDICQRGTSLTIQCQVDSQVTMMFWYRQQPGQSLTLIATANQGSEATYESGFVIDKFPISRPNLTFSTLTVSNMSPEDSSIYLCSARDSNSPLHFGNGTRLTVT.

J is TRBJ1-2 and V is TRBV18; 8 bases agree with TRBD1. Germline assignment: CDR1 KGHSH and CDR2 LQKENI. CDR3 length equals 12 residues. V was clipped by 5 bases and J by 12 bases; unmatched bases: 8. The CDR3 is CASSSRTGKDTF. DNA for the CDR3: TGTGCCAGCTCATCTCGGACAGGGAAGGACACCTTC.

The CDR3 spells CASSLDHDSDTQYF. CDR3 coding DNA: TGTGCCAGCAGCTTAGATCATGATTCAGATACGCAGTATTTT. The rearrangement links TRBV11-3 to TRBJ2-3; D remains ambiguous. V dropped 0 bases and J dropped 4 bases, with 8 bases sitting between them. The CDR3 is 14 residues long. Germline lookup yields CDR1 SGHNT and CDR2 YENEEA.

The V call is TRBV19, the J call TRBJ1-1; D may be TRBD1 (6 bases). This CDR3 has 14 residues. The V gene lost 5 bases and the J gene lost 3 bases, with 13 bases spanning the gap. Germline CDR1 is LNHDA and CDR2 is SQIVND (reference sequence). CDR3 DNA sequence: TGTGCCAGTAGTTTACAGGGTTTGGACACTGAAGCTTTCTTT. Translation: CASSLQGLDTEAFF.